This T cell receptor beta chain came from a study of tumor-infiltrating lymphocytes in localized non-small cell lung cancer. Generated by immunoSEQ multiplex PCR, the TCRdb table keeps only in-frame clones and is missing some. The sample holds 15,000 to 20,000 clones, 45% seen once. CDR1 and CDR2 (germline): LGHNA, YSLEER. This CDR3 is built from 13 residues. Trimming pared 4 bases from V and 8 bases from J, leaving 11 bases between. V usage is TRBV4-3 and J usage is TRBJ1-4; D not certain. The receptor's source is a human donor with non-small cell lung cancer. Material: lung tumor tissue. CDR3 DNA sequence: TGCGCCAGCAGCCGGTCCACACGGGAAAAACTGTTTTTT. Encoded protein: CASSRSTREKLFF.